Detailed here is one T cell receptor beta chain. Its cognate antigen is unknown. Germline CDR1 is MDHEN and CDR2 is SYDVKM. The CDR3 has 13 amino acids. Trimming took off 1 base at V and 3 bases at J, with 6 bases between the two ends. This specimen belongs to a study of T cell repertoires in cytomegalovirus infection. Study summary: The authors relied on CMV epitopes, both recently identified HLA-C-restricted and well-studied HLA-B-restricted. Signatures in public TCR beta sequences pointed to both CMV infection and matching HLA type.

TCRdb redid the calling of the reads with MiXCR, one entry per CDR3 protein. The sample has roughly 700,000 distinct CDR3 sequences; about 33% are singletons. The sample was cultured PBMCs, taken from culture after CMV antigen stimulation. The receptor was isolated from a human donor in good health (CMV status not recorded). Some clones in this sample may be carry-over from other donors' samples. V gene TRBV28 combines with J gene TRBJ2-5; D not resolved. CDR3 region: CASSLLQKETQYF. The DNA of the CDR3 is TGTGCCAGCAGTTTATTGCAGAAAGAGACCCAGTACTTC.